Only a few counts were recorded for the clone carrying this TCR beta chain. Its matching antigen is unknown. Measured with immunoSEQ multiplex PCR; TCRdb has only the in-frame clones, and not every one. The sample contains tens of thousands of clones, approximately 80% of which appear only once. This CDR3 contains 10 residues. Trimming stripped 10 bases from V and 8 bases from J, with 11 bases between. Germline V gene lookup returns CDR1 MNHNY and CDR2 SVGAGI (reference sequence). The data are from a study of somatic mutations in cytotoxic T cells in rheumatoid arthritis. Study-level background: Blood (approximately 30 ml EDTA) from each patient was taken right after diagnosis, before any treatment.

Study-wide findings and caveats: The authors did not adjust the slight TRBV07 underrepresentation in rheumatoid arthritis patients for multiple comparisons. Any difference in CD8+ T-cell clonality between patients who had rheumatoid arthritis and healthy controls who were age-matched was not statistically significant.

Isolation of CD4+ and CD8+ cells used positive magnetic bead selection, with purity checked by flow cytometry. Sequencing used CD8+ T cells sorted from blood. The rearrangement uses TRBV6-6 and TRBJ1-2; perhaps TRBD1 as D (6 bases). This TCR was sampled from an adult with rheumatoid arthritis. The DNA for the CDR3 is TGTGCCACGCGCAGGGGCGGCTACACCTTC. This sequence encodes CATRRGGYTF.